The clone carrying this TCR beta chain was counted between two and nine times. Its antigen is unidentified. The second PCR ran about 6 to 12 cycles with a sample-barcoded 5' primer and J-beta primers. The template-switch adaptor was a 5' adaptor with 12 random nucleotides. It tagged each cDNA molecule. Via MiXCR, TCRdb re-called the 5' RACE reads, giving one row per CDR3 protein. The sample consists of about 1.4 million distinct CDR3 sequences, almost 60% of them appearing once. The record originates from a study of blood T cells in healthy people across ages. For the study at large: Template switching picked up about one barcoded beta molecule for each two T cells.

Study results and limitations: Conclusively comparing naive with antigen-experienced cells was impossible with unsorted PBMCs.

The germline V gene encodes CDR1 SNHLY and CDR2 FYNNEI. This CDR3 is built from 16 residues. V was pared by 3 bases and J by 4 bases, with 18 bases between. Total RNA amounts of at least 5 micrograms were extracted per sample. This rearrangement joins TRBV2 to TRBJ1-2; tentative D call: TRBD1 (6 bases). The sample consisted of blood. The receptor was isolated from a man aged 18 to 29 in good health. CDR3 nucleotides: TGTGCCAGCAGTGATTTGTCGTGGGGGGCGGCCTATGGCTACACCTTC. Its translation: CASSDLSWGAAYGYTF. The variable domain in full, completed from reference TRBV2 and TRBJ1-2, reads EPEVTQTPSHQVTQMGQEVILRCVPISNHLYFYWYRQILGQKVEFLVSFYNNEISEKSEIFDDQFSVERPDGSNFTLKIRSTKLEDSAMYFCASSDLSWGAAYGYTFGSGTRLTVV.